This TCR beta chain was recorded in a study of T cells of healthy individuals. TCRdb re-derived calls from the 5' RACE reads in MiXCR, one entry per CDR3 protein. The sample holds some 69,000 distinct CDR3 sequences, around 15% seen once. This clonotype was detected many times. This clonotype was sampled from a human donor in good health.

The CDR3 DNA reads TGCAGCGTCGCCGCCGACCCGGGGATAGTTAATGAGCAGTTCTTC. Translated: CSVAADPGIVNEQFF. The chain couples TRBV29-1 to TRBJ2-1; D perhaps matches TRBD2 (5 bases). This CDR3 is 15 amino acids long. Germline V gene data show CDR1 as SQVTM and CDR2 as ANQGSEA. V lost 6 bases, J lost 7 bases, and 22 bases lay in between.